This TCR beta chain was identified in a study of immune cell composition in non-small cell lung cancer (TCRdb year 2017). As for the study more broadly: Histologic subtype, mostly lung adenocarcinoma or squamous cell carcinoma, was determined with H&E together with p63, CK5, Napsin A and TTF-1 immunohistochemistry. TCR-beta sequencing from Adaptive Biotechnologies was done on approximately 35 paired sets of NSCLC tumour and non-adjacent lung specimens and on some 27 tumour-only specimens. For supplementary cohort #1, made up of 10 to 11 lung adenocarcinoma cases, paired tumour/lung TCR-beta sequencing was done and TIL populations were generated so that tumour reactivity could be assessed. A handful of tumour specimens with TCR-beta data were of rare histological subtypes and were excluded from the subtype comparisons. Summary of the overall study and its limitations: Only around ten cases were included in the reactivity cohort, and sequence sharing between tumour-reactive clones and the dominant in vivo tumour-associated clones was not shown. In over nine adenocarcinoma cases, a strong correlation was found between maximal tumour-associated clone frequency and TIL tumour reactivity, whereas no such correlation was found between overall clonality and TIL tumour reactivity. No significant correlation was found between tumour TCR-beta clonality and smoking pack-years. Nearly half of NSCLC cases had tumour-associated clones >0.5%, found in roughly 35% of adenocarcinomas compared with approximately 77% of squamous carcinomas.

Including the terminal cysteine and phenylalanine, the CDR3 comprises 14 residues. Just the 42-base CDR3 DNA is kept, in frame starting at base 1. CDR1 and CDR2 are read off the germline V gene as MNHEY and SVGAGI. V gives up 6 bases and J gives up 3 bases, and the segment between their germline ends measures 15 bases. TCR-beta CDR3 regions were amplified from genomic DNA by a two-step multiplex PCR, with the second step adding Illumina-compatible adaptors. TCR-beta immunosequencing was performed on an Illumina platform as a commercial immunoSEQ service. The paper's data handling went like this. Two measures summarised the repertoires: productive clonality, and Top 10 Clones, meaning the percentage of T-cell templates coming from the ten most frequent sequences. Values for productive clonality spanned 0 to 1, where a value of 1 indicated a monoclonal population. Sequences comprising at least 0.1% of tumour T-cell templates but absent from matched non-adjacent lung were defined as tumour-associated clones and were identified via log10 scatter plots. Two-group comparisons used Student's t-tests, stages used ANOVA, and relationships used linear regression, analysed in GraphPad Prism7 and R. The clones in this table, taken by TCRdb from immuneACCESS, are in-frame only. Not every clone is retained; where verified, under half of the shortfall comes from an unresolved V gene, and the cause of the rest is unknown. D and trimming were read from the DNA, whereas the V and J calls and clone size are those reported in that table. Within this sample are 2,000 to 2,500 clones, with roughly three quarters of them counted one time only. The ten largest account for 28% of the sample.

Comment on this clone: It has no known antigen specificity. Nothing much larger sits one base from this clone, and base qualities are not available.

Normal lung samples came from the same patient and consisted of non-adjacent lung tissue collected as far from the tumour as possible, at a distance of at least 3 cm. Frozen aliquots of unsorted single-cell suspensions were used for genomic DNA extraction with the QIAamp DNA kit. Tissues arrived within 2 hours of resection and were immediately processed into single-cell suspensions. Tissue was broken up mechanically, digested enzymatically with DNase I, collagenase I and hyaluronidase for under 35 minutes at 37 degrees C, and then filtered and RBC-lysed. The sequenced sample consisted of non-adjacent lung tissue. The sequence derives from a human donor with non-small cell lung cancer. Recombination linked TRBV6-5 to TRBJ2-7; the best D guess is TRBD1, with 6 bases matching. This receptor has the CDR3 CASSSDDRIYEQYF. The nucleotide sequence is TGTGCCAGCAGCTCTGATGACAGGATCTACGAGCAGTACTTC.